This T cell receptor (beta chain) was recovered during a study of breast tumors, draining lymph nodes, adjacent tissues. Whole-study results and caveats: Compared with lymph nodes, tumors were less diverse; compared with nontumor tissue, more.

Each CDR3 protein gets one entry after TCRdb re-called the multiplex PCR reads with MiXCR. Here the sample spans more than 10,000 distinct CDR3 sequences, approximately 46% being singletons. V lost 2 bases, J lost 4 bases, and 9 bases lay in between. This CDR3 contains 14 residues. CDR1 is KGHSH, CDR2 LQKENI, per germline. Points on this clonotype: Its target is not known.

Sequencing was done on a sample of tumor-adjacent breast tissue. The source of this sequence is a female donor with breast cancer. Some clones in this sample may be carry-over from other donors' samples. V and J are TRBV18 and TRBJ1-5; the D gene is possibly TRBD1 (6 bases). The CDR3 region has the DNA TGTGCCAGCTCACCAACAGGGCAAAATCAGCCCCAGCATTTT. Its protein is CASSPTGQNQPQHF.